These 5 T cell receptor beta chains were sequenced from one sample in a study of blood T cell repertoires in COVID-19. Libraries were prepared by immunoSEQ multiplex PCR; TCRdb keeps only in-frame clonotypes and omits some of them. The data show more than 150,000 clones, approximately 85% seen once. Source material: peripheral blood. Receptor source: a woman older than 75 with acute or convalescent COVID-19.

The chain employs TRBV12-3 or TRBV12-4 and TRBJ1-3, with D uncertain. Trimming stripped 5 bases from V and 9 bases from J, with 14 bases between. This CDR3 region has 13 residues. The CDR3 nucleotides read TGTGCCAGCAGTCACGGGCAAGCGGGCACCATATATTTT. Its translation: CASSHGQAGTIYF.

The CDR3 nucleotides read TGTGCCAGCAGCCAAGATCTCGCGGGAGGGCGCGAGCAGTACTTC. Encoded protein: CASSQDLAGGREQYF. This chain connects TRBV3-1 (or the pseudogene TRBV3-2) to TRBJ2-7; TRBD2 matches at 9 bases. The trim removed 0 bases at V and 6 bases at J, leaving 6 bases unmatched. The CDR3 is 15 residues long. The V gene's germline CDR1 is LGHDT and CDR2 YNNKEL (reference sequence).

This clone occurred a few times. This rearrangement joins TRBV10-1 to TRBJ2-7; TRBD1 agrees at 11 bases. The CDR3 has 13 amino acids. In germline, CDR1 is WNHNN, CDR2 SYGVQD (reference sequence). J lost 6 bases, V lost 5 bases, and 3 bases had no gene match. Here the CDR3 reads CASSRDRGTEQYF. DNA for the CDR3: TGCGCCAGCAGTCGGGACAGGGGGACCGAGCAGTACTTC.

The chain employs TRBV7-6 and TRBJ2-1, with TRBD2 identical over 8 bases. CDR1 is SGHVS and CDR2 is FNYEAQ in the germline V gene. The CDR3 is 17 amino acids. J was trimmed by 0 bases and V by 0 bases; bases with no gene match: 4. For the CDR3, the DNA is TGTGCCAGCAGCTTAGCCCCTAGCGGGTTCTCCTACAATGAGCAGTTCTTC. This sequence encodes CASSLAPSGFSYNEQFF.

This chain connects TRBV5-1 to TRBJ1-1; D is unclear. The germline V gene encodes CDR1 SGHRS and CDR2 YFSETQ. The length of the CDR3 is 12 residues. V lost 0 bases and J 3 bases, leaving 3 bases between the germline ends. CDR3 in DNA: TGCGCCAGCAGCTTGGCCGACACTGAAGCTTTCTTT. Encoded protein: CASSLADTEAFF.